The 7 T cell receptor beta chains below all came from one sample that was sequenced in a study of T cell responses to AZD1222 COVID-19 vaccine. The table came from immunoSEQ multiplex PCR; TCRdb's copy has only in-frame clones and leaves some out. The sample lists around 180,000 clones, around nine tenths occurring once. The source material was peripheral blood, sampled 28 days after the second AZD1222 dose. All receptors come from an adult who received the AZD1222 COVID-19 vaccine.

V gene TRBV7-9 combines with J gene TRBJ2-1; TRBD2 matches at 13 bases. V shed 7 bases, J shed 16 bases, and the junction held 13 bases outside the gene matches. The CDR3 is made up of 14 amino acids. From germline, CDR1 is SEHNR and CDR2 FQNEAQ (reference sequence). This CDR3 is CASTPFGLAGAPFF. The CDR3 coding sequence is TGTGCCAGCACCCCTTTCGGACTAGCGGGAGCTCCTTTCTTC.

The J gene is TRBJ1-2, the V gene TRBV19; D is perhaps TRBD1 (6 bases). The CDR3 length is 14 residues. Germline-derived CDR1 and CDR2 are LNHDA and SQIVND (reference sequence). Trimming removed 6 bases from V and 4 bases from J, with 15 bases in between. The CDR3 is CASRNSGTSYGYTF. The CDR3 DNA follows: TGTGCCAGTAGGAATTCCGGGACATCCTATGGCTACACCTTC.

This chain connects TRBV19 to TRBJ2-7, with 8 bases that match TRBD2. The CDR3 runs 15 residues. Germline CDR1 and CDR2: LNHDA and SQIVND (reference sequence). Unmatched junction bases numbered 8, after V lost 5 bases and J lost 2 bases. As DNA, the CDR3 is TGTGCCAGTAGTGCCAGCGGGAGAGCCCCCTACGAGCAGTACTTC. It yields the protein CASSASGRAPYEQYF.

The chain employs TRBV19 and TRBJ2-1; tentative D call: TRBD1 (6 bases). With 4 bases removed from V and 4 bases from J, the gap between germline ends came to 11 bases. The CDR3 runs 14 residues. The germline V gene has CDR1 LNHDA and CDR2 SQIVND (reference sequence). The CDR3 loop is CASSSPRGYNEQFF. The CDR3 region has the DNA TGTGCCAGTAGTAGCCCCAGGGGTTACAATGAGCAGTTCTTC.

The J gene is TRBJ1-5, the V gene TRBV7-3; TRBD1 agrees at 7 bases. This CDR3 contains 14 residues. The ends lost 5 bases at V and 4 bases at J; junction bases unmatched: 5. The germline gives CDR1 SGHTA, CDR2 FQGTGA. The CDR3 region has the DNA TGTGCCAGCAGCCGACAGGGAGGGAATCAGCCCCAGCATTTT. Its protein is CASSRQGGNQPQHF.

V gene TRBV19 combines with J gene TRBJ2-5; TRBD1 matches 7 bases. Trimming took 4 bases from V and 4 from J; bases not matched to a gene: 12. The CDR3 runs 16 residues. CDR1 and CDR2 from the germline V gene are LNHDA and SQIVND (reference sequence). The chain's CDR3 is CASSKTTGALIETQYF. CDR3 sequence (DNA): TGTGCCAGTAGTAAGACTACAGGGGCCTTAATAGAGACCCAGTACTTC. Looking up the rest from reference TRBV19 and TRBJ2-5 gives the full variable domain: DGGITQSPKYLFRKEGQNVTLSCEQNLNHDAMYWYRQDPGQGLRLIYYSQIVNDFQKGDIAEGYSVSREKKESFPLTVTSAQKNPTAFYLCASSKTTGALIETQYFGPGTRLLVL.

Only a few counts were recorded for this clone. V is TRBV3-1 (or the pseudogene TRBV3-2) and J is TRBJ2-1; D is uncertain. Between the trimmed V and J ends, which lost 3 bases and 6 bases, there was a span of 9 bases. The germline V gene encodes CDR1 LGHDT and CDR2 YNNKEL (reference sequence). The CDR3 runs to 13 residues. This chain's CDR3 is CASSQTNSNEQFF. In DNA form, the CDR3 reads TGTGCCAGCAGCCAGACGAACAGCAATGAGCAGTTCTTC.